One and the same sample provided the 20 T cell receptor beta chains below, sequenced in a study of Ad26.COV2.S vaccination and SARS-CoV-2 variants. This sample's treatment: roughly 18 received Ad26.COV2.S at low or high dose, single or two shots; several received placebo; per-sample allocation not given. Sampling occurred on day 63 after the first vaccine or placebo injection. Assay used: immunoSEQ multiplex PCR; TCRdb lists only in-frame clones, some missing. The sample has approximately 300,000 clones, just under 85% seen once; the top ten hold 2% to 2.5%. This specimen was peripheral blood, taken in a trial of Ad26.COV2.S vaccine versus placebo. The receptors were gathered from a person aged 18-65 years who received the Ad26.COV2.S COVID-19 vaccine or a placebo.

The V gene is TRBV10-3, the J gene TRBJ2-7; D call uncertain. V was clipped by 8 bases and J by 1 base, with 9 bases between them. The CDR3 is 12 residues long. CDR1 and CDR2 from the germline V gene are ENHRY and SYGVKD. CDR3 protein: CAILTRSYEQYF. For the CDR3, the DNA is TGTGCCATCCTGACGCGTTCCTACGAGCAGTACTTC.

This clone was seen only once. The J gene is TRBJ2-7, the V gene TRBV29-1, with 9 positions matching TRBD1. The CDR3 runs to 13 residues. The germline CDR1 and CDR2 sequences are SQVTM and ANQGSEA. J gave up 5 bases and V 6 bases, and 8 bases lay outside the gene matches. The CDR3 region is CSVPGQGIHEQYF. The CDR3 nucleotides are TGCAGCGTACCGGGACAGGGAATACACGAGCAGTACTTC.

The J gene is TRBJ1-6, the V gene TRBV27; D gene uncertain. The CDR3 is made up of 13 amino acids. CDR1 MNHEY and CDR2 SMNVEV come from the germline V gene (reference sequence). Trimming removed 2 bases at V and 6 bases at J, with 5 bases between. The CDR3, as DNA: TGTGCCAGCAGTTTACGGGTTAATTCACCCCTCCACTTT. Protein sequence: CASSLRVNSPLHF.

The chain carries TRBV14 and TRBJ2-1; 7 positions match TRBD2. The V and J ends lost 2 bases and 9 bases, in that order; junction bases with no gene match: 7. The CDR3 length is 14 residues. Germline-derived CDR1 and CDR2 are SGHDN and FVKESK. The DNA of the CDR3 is TGTGCCAGCAGCCAACTGGGGGGGGTCGGTGAGCAGTTCTTC. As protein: CASSQLGGVGEQFF. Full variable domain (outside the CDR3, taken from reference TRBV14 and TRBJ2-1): EAGVTQFPSHSVIEKGQTVTLRCDPISGHDNLYWYRRVMGKEIKFLLHFVKESKQDESGMPNNRFLAERTGGTYSTLKVQPAELEDSGVYFCASSQLGGVGEQFFGPGTRLTVL.

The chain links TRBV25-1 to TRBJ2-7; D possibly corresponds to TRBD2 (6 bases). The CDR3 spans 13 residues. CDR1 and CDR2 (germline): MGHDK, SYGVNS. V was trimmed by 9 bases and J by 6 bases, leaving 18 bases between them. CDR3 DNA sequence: TGTGCCAGTTCTAGGGACTCCGTCGGCGAGCAGTACTTC. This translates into CASSRDSVGEQYF.

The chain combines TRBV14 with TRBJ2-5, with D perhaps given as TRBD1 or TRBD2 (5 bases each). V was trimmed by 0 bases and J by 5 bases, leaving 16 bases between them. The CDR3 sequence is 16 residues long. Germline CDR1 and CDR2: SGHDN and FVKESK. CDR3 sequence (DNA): TGTGCCAGCAGCCAAGATTGGGCAGGGACGTTGGAGACCCAGTACTTC. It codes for CASSQDWAGTLETQYF.

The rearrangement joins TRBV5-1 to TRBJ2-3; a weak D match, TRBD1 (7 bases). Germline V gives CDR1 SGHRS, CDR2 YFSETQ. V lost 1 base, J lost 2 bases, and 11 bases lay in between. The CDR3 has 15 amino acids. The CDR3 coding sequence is TGCGCCAGCAGCTTGCAGGGGGGAGCCACAGATACGCAGTATTTT. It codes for CASSLQGGATDTQYF.

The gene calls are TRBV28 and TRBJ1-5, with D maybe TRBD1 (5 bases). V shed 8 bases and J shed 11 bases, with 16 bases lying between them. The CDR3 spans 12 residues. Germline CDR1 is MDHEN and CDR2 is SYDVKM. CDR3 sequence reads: CASSRLTGAQHF. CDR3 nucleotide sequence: TGTGCCAGCTCGCGTCTTACGGGGGCCCAGCATTTT. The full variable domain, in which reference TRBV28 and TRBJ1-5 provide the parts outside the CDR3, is DVKVTQSSRYLVKRTGEKVFLECVQDMDHENMFWYRQDPGLGLRLIYFSYDVKMKEKGDIPEGYSVSREKKERFSLILESASTNQTSMYLCASSRLTGAQHFGDGTRLSIL.

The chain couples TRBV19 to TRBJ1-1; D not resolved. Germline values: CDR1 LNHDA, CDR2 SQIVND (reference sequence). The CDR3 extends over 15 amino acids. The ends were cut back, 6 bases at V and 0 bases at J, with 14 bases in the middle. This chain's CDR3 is CASRPRGGLNTEAFF. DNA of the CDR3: TGTGCCAGTAGACCCCGTGGAGGGTTGAACACTGAAGCTTTCTTT.

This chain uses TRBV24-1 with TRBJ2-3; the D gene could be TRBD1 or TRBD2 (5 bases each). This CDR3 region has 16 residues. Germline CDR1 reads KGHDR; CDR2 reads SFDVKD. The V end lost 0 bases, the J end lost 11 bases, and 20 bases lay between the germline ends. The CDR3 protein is CATSDLEGTLISRQYF. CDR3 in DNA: TGTGCCACCAGTGATTTGGAAGGGACCTTGATTTCGCGGCAGTATTTT.

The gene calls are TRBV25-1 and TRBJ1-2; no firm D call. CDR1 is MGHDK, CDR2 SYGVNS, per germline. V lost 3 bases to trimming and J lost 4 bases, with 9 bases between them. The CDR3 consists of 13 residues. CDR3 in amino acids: CASSEAGLYGYTF. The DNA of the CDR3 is TGTGCCAGCAGTGAGGCCGGACTCTATGGCTACACCTTC.

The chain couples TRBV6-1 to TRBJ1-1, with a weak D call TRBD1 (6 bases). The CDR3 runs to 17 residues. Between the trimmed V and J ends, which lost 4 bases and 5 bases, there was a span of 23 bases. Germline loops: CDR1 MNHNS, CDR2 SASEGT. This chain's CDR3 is CASSALPWGAQVTEAFF. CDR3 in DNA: TGTGCCAGCAGTGCCCTCCCTTGGGGGGCGCAGGTAACTGAAGCTTTCTTT.

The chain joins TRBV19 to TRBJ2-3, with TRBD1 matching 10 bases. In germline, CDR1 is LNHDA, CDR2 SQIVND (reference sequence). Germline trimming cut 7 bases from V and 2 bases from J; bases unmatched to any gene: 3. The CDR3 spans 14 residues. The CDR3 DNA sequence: TGTGCCAGTATGGACAGGGGGGCCACAGATACGCAGTATTTT. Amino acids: CASMDRGATDTQYF.

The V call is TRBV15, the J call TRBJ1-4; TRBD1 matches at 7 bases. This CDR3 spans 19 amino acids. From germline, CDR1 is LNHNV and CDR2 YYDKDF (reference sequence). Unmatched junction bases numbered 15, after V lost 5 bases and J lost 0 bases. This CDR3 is CATSVDRASGEATNEKLFF. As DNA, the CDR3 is TGTGCCACCAGCGTCGACAGGGCCTCTGGGGAGGCAACTAATGAAAAACTGTTTTTT.

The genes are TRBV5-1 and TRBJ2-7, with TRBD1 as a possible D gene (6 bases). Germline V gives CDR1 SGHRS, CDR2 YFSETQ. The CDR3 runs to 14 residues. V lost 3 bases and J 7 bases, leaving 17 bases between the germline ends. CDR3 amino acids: CASSSQGTGEEQYF. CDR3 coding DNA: TGCGCCAGCAGCTCGCAGGGGACGGGTGAAGAGCAGTACTTC. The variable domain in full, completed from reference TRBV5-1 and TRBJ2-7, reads KAGVTQTPRYLIKTRGQQVTLSCSPISGHRSVSWYQQTPGQGLQFLFEYFSETQRNKGNFPGRFSGRQFSNSRSEMNVSTLELGDSALYLCASSSQGTGEEQYFGPGTRLTVT.

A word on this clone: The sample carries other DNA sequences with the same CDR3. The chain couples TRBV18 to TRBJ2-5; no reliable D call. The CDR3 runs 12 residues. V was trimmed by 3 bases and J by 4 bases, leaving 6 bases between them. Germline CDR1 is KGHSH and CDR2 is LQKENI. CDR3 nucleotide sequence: TGTGCCAGCTCACCCCAAGGAGAGACCCAGTACTTC. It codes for CASSPQGETQYF.

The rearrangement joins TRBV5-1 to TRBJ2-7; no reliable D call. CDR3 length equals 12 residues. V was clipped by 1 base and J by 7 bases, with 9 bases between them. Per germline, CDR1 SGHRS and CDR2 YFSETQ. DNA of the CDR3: TGCGCCAGCAGCTTGCCCGGTTGGGAGCAGTACTTC. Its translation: CASSLPGWEQYF. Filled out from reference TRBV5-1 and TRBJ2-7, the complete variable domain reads KAGVTQTPRYLIKTRGQQVTLSCSPISGHRSVSWYQQTPGQGLQFLFEYFSETQRNKGNFPGRFSGRQFSNSRSEMNVSTLELGDSALYLCASSLPGWEQYFGPGTRLTVT.

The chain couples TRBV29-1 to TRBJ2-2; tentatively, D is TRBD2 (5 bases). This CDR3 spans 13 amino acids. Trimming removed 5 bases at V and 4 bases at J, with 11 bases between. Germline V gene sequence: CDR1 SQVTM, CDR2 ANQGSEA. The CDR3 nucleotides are TGCAGCGTTTCACGCCGGGGCACCGGGGAGCTGTTTTTT. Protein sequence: CSVSRRGTGELFF.

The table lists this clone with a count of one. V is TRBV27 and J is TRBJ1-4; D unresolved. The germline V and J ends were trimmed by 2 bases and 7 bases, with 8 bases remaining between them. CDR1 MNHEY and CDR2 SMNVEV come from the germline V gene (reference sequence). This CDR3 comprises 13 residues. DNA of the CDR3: TGTGCCAGCAGTTTAGGAGGTCTTGAAAAACTGTTTTTT. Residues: CASSLGGLEKLFF.

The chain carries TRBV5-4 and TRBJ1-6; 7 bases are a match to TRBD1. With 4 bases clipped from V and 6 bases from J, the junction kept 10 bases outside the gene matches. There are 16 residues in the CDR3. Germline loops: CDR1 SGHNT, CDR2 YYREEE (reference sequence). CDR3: CASSRRGRGLNSPLHF. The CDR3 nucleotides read TGTGCCAGCAGCCGCCGGGGGAGGGGGCTTAATTCACCCCTCCACTTT.